This T cell receptor (beta chain) emerged from a study of blood T cell repertoires in COVID-19. Study background: Each recovered donor of Cohort 3 presented with two negative PCRs, clearance, or symptom resolution. Acute and convalescent COVID-19 specimens originated in the United States, Italy and Spain.

Each participant's cohort was designated according to participant-reported clinical history. Per the original data handling: Amplification with reference gene primers provided the estimates of nucleated cell counts. The data were produced by immunoSEQ multiplex PCR, yet TCRdb's version contains in-frame clones alone and is incomplete. The V and J calls and clone size were taken over from that table, and D and trimming were inferred from the DNA. The data contain roughly 200,000 clones, about 86% of them singletons. This CDR3 comprises 21 residues. The germline gives CDR1 LNHDA, CDR2 SQIVND (reference sequence). J lost 2 bases, V lost 3 bases, and 20 bases had no gene match.

J is TRBJ2-5 and V is TRBV19; 11 bases match TRBD2. Sequencing was done on a sample of PBMCs or T cells enriched from blood (not recorded which). This sequence originates from a woman aged 35 to 49 in a cohort exposed to, infected with or recovered from COVID-19 (not recorded which). The CDR3 reads CASSMLRWTSGYAGDQETQYF. The CDR3 bases are TGTGCCAGTAGTATGCTCCGATGGACTAGCGGGTACGCAGGCGATCAAGAGACCCAGTACTTC.